A single sample is the source of the 22 T cell receptor beta chains below, sequenced in a study of CD8 T cells in ankylosing spondylitis. TCRdb re-analysed the 5' RACE reads in MiXCR, keeping a single row per CDR3 protein. The top ten clones hold around 2% of a sample with about 69,000 distinct CDR3 sequences, roughly 5.2% of them seen once. Sequencing used blood, either unsorted or a sorted T cell fraction (not recorded which). These receptors originate from a male donor with ankylosing spondylitis or in good health (not recorded which).

This clonotype was recorded at least ten times. This sequence joins TRBV20-1 and TRBJ2-6; the D is unclear. CDR3 length: 15 residues. V dropped 1 base and J dropped 0 bases, with 7 bases sitting between them. Germline V CDR1 and CDR2: DFQATT, SNEGSKA (reference sequence). The DNA for the CDR3 is TGCAGTGCTAGAGTGGGGTTCTCTGGGGCCAACGTCCTGACTTTC. This translates into CSARVGFSGANVLTF.

There are many counts of this clonotype. V is TRBV20-1 and J is TRBJ1-5; D gene unclear. Germline CDR1 reads DFQATT; CDR2 reads SNEGSKA (reference sequence). This CDR3 is built from 12 residues. V lost 6 bases and J 2 bases, leaving 8 bases between the germline ends. The CDR3 is CSAVYGNQPQHF. The CDR3 coding sequence is TGCAGTGCCGTTTATGGCAATCAGCCCCAGCATTTT.

The CDR3 DNA follows: TGTGCCAGCTCACTGCTTTTCGCAGGGACGAACACCGGGGAGCTGTTTTTT. Its protein product is CASSLLFAGTNTGELFF. The V call is TRBV18, the J call TRBJ2-2, with D perhaps TRBD1 (5 bases). V was clipped by 4 bases and J by 0 bases, with 15 bases between them. This CDR3 contains 17 residues. CDR1 and CDR2 (germline): KGHSH, LQKENI.

The rearrangement joins TRBV6-2 or TRBV6-3 to TRBJ1-1; D is possibly TRBD1 (6 bases). CDR3 size: 15 residues. Germline V gene data show CDR1 as MNHEY and CDR2 as SVGEGT. V dropped 2 bases and J dropped 2 bases, with 12 bases sitting between them. In DNA form, the CDR3 reads TGTGCCAGCAGTTACGGGGGCATATTAAACACTGAAGCTTTCTTT. It translates to CASSYGGILNTEAFF.

This clonotype was observed at least ten times. This chain connects TRBV20-1 to TRBJ2-4; 8 nucleotides agree with TRBD2. Germline V gene data show CDR1 as DFQATT and CDR2 as SNEGSKA (reference sequence). This CDR3 comprises 12 residues. J gave up 5 bases and V 7 bases, and 4 bases lay outside the gene matches. CDR3 region: CSVVLAENIQYF. For the CDR3, the DNA is TGCAGTGTAGTACTAGCGGAAAACATTCAGTACTTC.

This clonotype was seen repeatedly, ten times or more. The chain couples TRBV6-1 to TRBJ2-1; D might be TRBD2 (6 bases). V lost 6 bases and J lost 5, with 14 bases in between. The CDR3 runs to 14 residues. Germline V CDR1 and CDR2: MNHNS, SASEGT. The CDR3 sequence: CASRAWGDDNEQFF. The CDR3, as DNA: TGTGCCAGCAGAGCGTGGGGGGACGACAATGAGCAGTTCTTC.

This clonotype occurred a few times. CDR3: CASSFHTGLSSNYGYTF. Here the CDR3 DNA reads TGTGCCAGCAGCTTTCACACGGGACTGTCGTCAAACTATGGCTACACCTTC. V is TRBV7-2 and J is TRBJ1-2, with D perhaps TRBD1 (5 bases). V lost 3 bases and J lost 2, with 19 bases in between. Germline V CDR1 and CDR2: SGHTA, FQGNSA. The CDR3 loop spans 17 amino acids.

This clonotype was detected ten times or more. The CDR3: CASSLDEKLFF. The CDR3 nucleotides read TGCGCCAGCAGCTTAGATGAAAAACTGTTTTTT. The genes are TRBV5-1 and TRBJ1-4, with unresolved D. Germline V gene lookup returns CDR1 SGHRS and CDR2 YFSETQ. The CDR3 is 11 residues long. V was trimmed by 2 bases and J by 6 bases, leaving 2 bases between them.

This clonotype was recorded many times. This chain connects TRBV3-1 to TRBJ1-2, with no clear D. The V gene lost 0 bases and the J gene lost 2 bases, with 7 bases spanning the gap. Germline V CDR1 and CDR2: LGHDT, YNNKEL (reference sequence). This CDR3 has 14 amino acids. CDR3 in amino acids: CASSQEGENYGYTF. CDR3 DNA: TGTGCCAGCAGCCAAGAGGGCGAGAACTATGGCTACACCTTC.

Many counts were recorded for this clonotype. The chain carries TRBV5-1 and TRBJ1-1; TRBD1 matches 7 bases. Unmatched junction bases numbered 6, after V lost 0 bases and J lost 4 bases. The CDR3 totals 15 residues. CDR1 and CDR2 (germline): SGHRS, YFSETQ. In DNA, the CDR3 is TGCGCCAGCAGCTTGGTTGAGGGGGCGATCACTGAAGCTTTCTTT. This gives the protein CASSLVEGAITEAFF.

This clonotype was observed many times. The chain links TRBV5-4 to TRBJ2-1, with TRBD1 matching 8 bases. This CDR3 has 16 residues. V lost 4 bases and J lost 2; bases outside the gene matches: 8. The V gene's germline CDR1 is SGHNT and CDR2 YYREEE (reference sequence). CDR3 sequence: CASSAGGDGTYNEQFF. Written as DNA, the CDR3 is TGTGCCAGCAGCGCAGGGGGCGACGGGACCTACAATGAGCAGTTCTTC.

This clonotype was recorded at least ten times. The J gene is TRBJ2-5, the V gene TRBV12-3 or TRBV12-4; a weak D match, TRBD2 (6 bases). Trimming pared 5 bases from V and 4 bases from J, leaving 11 bases between. This CDR3 has 13 amino acids. The CDR3 sequence: CASSPNGGETQYF. CDR3 bases: TGTGCCAGCAGTCCCAACGGGGGAGAGACCCAGTACTTC.

In this sample, this clonotype turned up many times. The rearrangement uses TRBV7-2 and TRBJ1-6, with a weak D call TRBD1 (6 bases). Germline V gene sequence: CDR1 SGHTA, CDR2 FQGNSA. This CDR3 is 13 amino acids long. Trimming removed 9 bases from V and 5 bases from J, with 11 bases in between. The CDR3 loop is CASGTLNNSPLHF. For the CDR3, the DNA is TGTGCCAGTGGGACATTAAATAATTCACCCCTCCACTTT.

As for this clonotype: A much more abundant neighbour one base away suggests this may be a read error. The chain employs TRBV11-1 and TRBJ1-1; D is uncertain. Germline V gives CDR1 SGHAT, CDR2 FQDESV (reference sequence). The length of the CDR3 is 12 residues. The CDR3 region is CTSSAWATEAFF. DNA of the CDR3: TGTACCAGCAGCGCGTGGGCCACTGAAGCTTTCTTT.

This clonotype was found many times. The genes are TRBV7-9 and TRBJ1-5; unclear D gene. V was shortened by 5 bases and J by 5 bases, with 10 bases between the two germline ends. The CDR3 totals 13 residues. Germline V gene lookup returns CDR1 SEHNR and CDR2 FQNEAQ (reference sequence). The CDR3 loop is CASSPSSDQPQHF. As DNA, the CDR3 is TGTGCCAGCAGCCCGTCATCCGATCAGCCCCAGCATTTT.

This clonotype was counted many times. V and J are TRBV6-2 or TRBV6-3 and TRBJ2-7, with no clear D. In germline, CDR1 is MNHEY, CDR2 SVGEGT. Trimming removed 7 bases at V and 2 bases at J, with 12 bases between. This CDR3 comprises 13 residues. CDR3 coding DNA: TGTGCCAGCATCCAGGTTAATCCCTACGAGCAGTACTTC. Protein product: CASIQVNPYEQYF.

This clonotype was counted many times. The V call is TRBV9, the J call TRBJ2-2; D ambiguous. Trimming stripped 0 bases from V and 1 base from J, with 7 bases between. Germline loops: CDR1 SGDLS, CDR2 YYNGEE. The CDR3 runs to 15 residues. The CDR3 DNA follows: TGTGCCAGCAGCGTAGAAGGTCTGAACACCGGGGAGCTGTTTTTT. It encodes CASSVEGLNTGELFF.

This clonotype was found many times. The rearrangement links TRBV20-1 to TRBJ2-7; TRBD1 agrees at 10 bases. The CDR3 totals 12 residues. Germline loops: CDR1 DFQATT, CDR2 SNEGSKA (reference sequence). The DNA for the CDR3 is TGCAAACTGGACAGGGGGGTTTACGAGCAGTACTTC. It specifies CKLDRGVYEQYF.

Many counts were recorded for this clonotype. V and J are TRBV14 and TRBJ2-2; D gene ambiguous. V shed 1 base and J shed 6 bases, with 12 bases lying between them. Germline V lookup: CDR1 SGHDN, CDR2 FVKESK. CDR3 length: 15 residues. The CDR3 region has the DNA TGTGCCAGCAGCCAAGGGAAGGCCCATGCCGGGGAGCTGTTTTTT. Translating gives CASSQGKAHAGELFF.

This clonotype showed up many times. The chain carries TRBV28 and TRBJ1-5; 7 bases map to TRBD1. Germline loops: CDR1 MDHEN, CDR2 SYDVKM. The CDR3 extends over 15 amino acids. The trim removed 7 bases at V and 3 bases at J, leaving 9 bases unmatched. The CDR3 loop reads CASTPTGYANQPQHF. In DNA, the CDR3 is TGTGCCAGCACGCCGACAGGGTATGCCAATCAGCCCCAGCATTTT.

This clonotype was observed at least ten times. The rearrangement links TRBV15 to TRBJ2-5; D could derive from TRBD1 or TRBD2 (5 bases each). Germline CDR1 LNHNV, CDR2 YYDKDF (reference sequence). The CDR3 extends over 14 amino acids. V lost 0 bases to trimming and J lost 2 bases, with 7 bases between them. The CDR3 sequence is CATSRDWGQETQYF. In nucleotides, the CDR3 is TGTGCCACCAGCAGAGATTGGGGGCAAGAGACCCAGTACTTC.

This clonotype was detected many times. This chain uses TRBV20-1 with TRBJ2-5, with D uncertain. V lost 3 bases and J lost 4, with 9 bases in between. The germline CDR1 and CDR2 sequences are DFQATT and SNEGSKA (reference sequence). The CDR3 length is 12 residues. CDR3 sequence (DNA): TGCAGTGCTAGTACTCTTCGAGAGACCCAGTACTTC. It specifies CSASTLRETQYF.